This TCR beta chain stems from a study of T cell responses to AZD1222 COVID-19 vaccine. Assay: immunoSEQ multiplex PCR; the TCRdb copy retains only in-frame clones and omits some. In the table there are 130,000 or so clones, approximately 90% of which are singletons. V was shortened by 0 bases and J by 10 bases, with 17 bases between the two germline ends. Per germline, CDR1 KGHSH and CDR2 LQKENI. The CDR3 loop spans 15 amino acids. The receptor's source is an adult in good health. The V gene is TRBV18, the J gene TRBJ2-3; a weak D match, TRBD1 (6 bases). The specimen comprised peripheral blood, sampled on day 0 of AZD1222 vaccination. CDR3: CASSPPYQGQIAQYF. In DNA form, the CDR3 reads TGTGCCAGCTCACCACCGTACCAGGGACAAATTGCGCAGTATTTT.